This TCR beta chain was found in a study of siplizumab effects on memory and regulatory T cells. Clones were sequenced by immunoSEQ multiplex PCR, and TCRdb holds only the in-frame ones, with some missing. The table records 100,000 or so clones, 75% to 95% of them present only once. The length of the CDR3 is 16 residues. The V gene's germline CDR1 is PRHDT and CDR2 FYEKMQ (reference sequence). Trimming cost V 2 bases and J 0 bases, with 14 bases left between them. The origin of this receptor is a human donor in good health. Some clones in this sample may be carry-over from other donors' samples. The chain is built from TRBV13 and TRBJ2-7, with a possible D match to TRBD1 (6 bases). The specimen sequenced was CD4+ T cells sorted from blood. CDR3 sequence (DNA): TGTGCCAGCAGCTTACAGGGGCCGACGACCTCCTACGAGCAGTACTTC. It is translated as CASSLQGPTTSYEQYF.